Listed below are T cell receptor beta chains from one sample, sequenced in a study of T cell responses to AZD1222 COVID-19 vaccine. The assay was immunoSEQ multiplex PCR, and TCRdb's table has in-frame clones only and misses some. The data contain roughly 140,000 clones, around 91% of them singletons. Sequencing was performed on peripheral blood, taken on day 0 of AZD1222 vaccination. Source of these receptors: an adult in good health. CDR3s include the opening cysteine and the closing phenylalanine or tryptophan. D genes are given only for firm matches. Only part of the rows carry a size: once, few, many, or a class if the clone is expanded.

-	TRBJ1-6	-	TRBV5-5	CASGRWGESPLHF	TGTGCCAGCGGACGATGGGGCGAATCACCCCTCCACTTT
-	TRBJ2-7	-	TRBV5-1	CASSRDTGSEQYF	TGCGCCAGCAGTCGTGACACAGGGTCCGAGCAGTACTTC
-	TRBJ2-5	-	TRBV28	CASSFQETQYF	TGTGCCAGCAGTTTCCAGGAGACCCAGTACTTC
TRBD2	TRBJ2-1	-	TRBV28	CASSLPNPLAGAHNEQFF	TGTGCCAGCAGTTTACCCAATCCTCTAGCGGGAGCCCACAATGAGCAGTTCTTC
-	TRBJ2-1	once	TRBV5-6	CASSLWGFSYNEQFF	TGTGCCAGCAGCTTGTGGGGGTTCAGCTACAATGAGCAGTTCTTC
-	TRBJ1-5	-	TRBV6-6	CASSLPGRNQPQHF	TGTGCCAGCAGCCTCCCAGGGCGCAATCAGCCCCAGCATTTT
-	TRBJ1-1	-	TRBV28	CASSSLSRDEAFF	TGTGCCAGCAGTTCCCTATCTAGAGATGAAGCTTTCTTT
-	TRBJ2-7	medium-sized	TRBV28	CASSLAYEQYF	TGTGCCAGCAGTTTAGCCTACGAGCAGTACTTC
TRBD2	TRBJ2-2	-	TRBV5-1	CASSPSAGGGTGELFF	TGCGCCAGCAGCCCGTCAGCGGGAGGGGGCACCGGGGAGCTGTTTTTT
TRBD1	TRBJ1-1	few	TRBV14	CASSPRPTGMNTEAFF	TGTGCCAGCAGCCCACGGCCGACAGGGATGAACACTGAAGCTTTCTTT
-	TRBJ1-4	once	TRBV29-1	CSARTRNEKLFF	TGCAGCGCCCGGACCCGTAATGAAAAACTGTTTTTT
-	TRBJ1-2	-	TRBV15	CATSRGGQRNYGYTF	TGTGCCACCAGCAGAGGTGGACAGCGTAACTATGGCTACACCTTC
TRBD2	TRBJ2-1	once	TRBV18	CASSPPGRLADNEQFF	TGTGCCAGCTCACCACCGGGGCGCCTAGCGGACAATGAGCAGTTCTTC
-	TRBJ1-1	-	TRBV3-1/TRBV3-2	CASSRTGPREAFF	TGTGCCAGCAGCCGCACAGGGCCCCGGGAAGCTTTCTTT
-	TRBJ2-7	-	TRBV18	CASSPHNLEQYF	TGTGCCAGCTCACCACACAATCTCGAGCAGTACTTC
TRBD2	TRBJ2-1	once	TRBV5-1	CASSLSLAGGPGGEQFF	TGCGCCAGCAGCTTGTCCCTAGCGGGAGGGCCCGGCGGGGAGCAGTTCTTC
-	TRBJ1-2	-	TRBV4-2	CASSQEGAANYGYTF	TGTGCCAGCAGCCAAGAGGGGGCGGCTAACTATGGCTACACCTTC
TRBD2	TRBJ2-7	-	TRBV15	CATSTGGVLEQYF	TGTGCCACCAGCACCGGGGGGGTCCTCGAGCAGTACTTC
TRBD2	TRBJ2-1	-	TRBV7-9	CASSSGTSVYNEQFF	TGTGCCAGCAGCTCCGGGACTAGCGTTTACAATGAGCAGTTCTTC
-	TRBJ1-4	once	TRBV5-5	CASSLFGNPDQGKLFF	TGTGCCAGCAGCCTTTTCGGAAACCCCGATCAGGGGAAACTGTTTTTT
-	TRBJ2-2	-	TRBV5-6	CASSLGGGELFF	TGTGCCAGCAGCCTGGGGGGCGGGGAGCTGTTTTTT
-	TRBJ2-2	few	TRBV14	CASSQDAGVNTGELFF	TGTGCCAGCAGCCAAGATGCAGGGGTGAACACCGGGGAGCTGTTTTTT
TRBD2	TRBJ2-3	-	TRBV11-2	CASSSTSIGADTQYF	TGTGCCAGCAGCTCGACTAGCATCGGGGCAGATACGCAGTATTTT
-	TRBJ1-4	-	TRBV2	CASSVRQSNEKLFF	TGTGCCAGCAGTGTAAGGCAGTCTAATGAAAAACTGTTTTTT
TRBD1	TRBJ2-5	-	TRBV5-1	CASSFFQGAGSETQYF	TGCGCCAGCAGCTTCTTCCAGGGGGCCGGTTCGGAGACCCAGTACTTC
TRBD2	TRBJ2-7	-	TRBV5-6	CASSLLGLAGSNEQYF	TGTGCCAGCAGCTTGTTGGGACTAGCGGGGTCCAACGAGCAGTACTTC
TRBD1	TRBJ2-1	-	TRBV19	CASSRQGIGNNEQFF	TGTGCCAGTAGTCGACAGGGAATCGGTAACAATGAGCAGTTCTTC
TRBD2	TRBJ2-3	-	TRBV14	CASSLHSGTRVDTQYF	TGTGCCAGCAGCCTCCATTCCGGGACTAGAGTGGATACGCAGTATTTT
TRBD1	TRBJ1-1	-	TRBV6-6	CASSSNRGRAFF	TGTGCCAGCAGTTCGAACAGGGGGCGCGCTTTCTTT
TRBD1	TRBJ1-4	-	TRBV6-2/TRBV6-3	CASSLLGQSNEKLFF	TGTGCCAGCAGCCTCTTGGGACAGTCTAATGAAAAACTGTTTTTT
-	TRBJ2-7	-	TRBV19	CASSAGTYEQYF	TGTGCCAGTAGTGCCGGGACCTACGAGCAGTACTTC
-	TRBJ2-3	-	TRBV7-3	CASSLGASTDTQYF	TGTGCCAGCAGCTTGGGGGCTAGCACAGATACGCAGTATTTT
-	TRBJ1-4	-	TRBV6-5	CASRPGATNEKLFF	TGTGCCAGCAGACCCGGAGCAACTAATGAAAAACTGTTTTTT
-	TRBJ1-2	-	TRBV28	CASSPPDITNGYTF	TGTGCCAGCAGTCCCCCCGACATTACCAATGGCTACACCTTC
-	TRBJ2-5	-	TRBV15	CATSRPWRAAQETQYF	TGTGCCACCAGCCGACCTTGGCGAGCGGCCCAAGAGACCCAGTACTTC
-	TRBJ2-1	-	TRBV3-1/TRBV3-2	CASSDGIQGGRNEQFF	TGTGCCAGCAGCGATGGTATCCAAGGCGGAAGGAATGAGCAGTTCTTC
-	TRBJ1-1	few	TRBV18	CASSPFGERNTEAFF	TGTGCCAGCTCACCTTTCGGGGAGAGGAACACTGAAGCTTTCTTT
-	TRBJ2-7	-	TRBV28	CASSLYGAYEQYF	TGTGCCAGCAGCCTCTATGGGGCATACGAGCAGTACTTC
-	TRBJ1-4	-	TRBV5-1	CASRSEGKLFF	TGCGCCAGCAGATCTGAGGGTAAACTGTTTTTT
-	TRBJ2-7	-	TRBV2	CASTKGGTAYEQYF	TGTGCCAGCACCAAAGGGGGGACAGCCTACGAGCAGTACTTC
TRBD2	TRBJ2-3	-	TRBV19	CASSILAGAADTQYF	TGTGCCAGTAGTATACTAGCGGGAGCGGCAGATACGCAGTATTTT
-	TRBJ2-7	-	TRBV6-1	CASSEVGSSYEQYF	TGTGCCAGCAGTGAAGTGGGGAGCTCCTACGAGCAGTACTTC
TRBD1	TRBJ1-2	-	TRBV11-2	CASSLDRGQNYGYTF	TGTGCCAGCAGCTTAGATAGGGGGCAGAACTATGGCTACACCTTC
-	TRBJ2-3	-	TRBV7-9	CASDPPGPSTDTQYF	TGTGCCAGTGATCCGCCGGGACCGAGCACAGATACGCAGTATTTT
TRBD2	TRBJ2-7	once	TRBV6-5	CASSPSSGSIHEQYF	TGTGCCAGCAGCCCGTCGAGCGGGAGTATCCACGAGCAGTACTTC
-	TRBJ2-1	once	TRBV19	CASSGSRDGNEQFF	TGTGCCAGTAGTGGCTCCCGGGACGGCAATGAGCAGTTCTTC
TRBD2	TRBJ2-1	-	TRBV10-1	CASSDPKRTSGNNEQFF	TGCGCCAGCAGTGATCCGAAGAGGACTAGCGGGAACAATGAGCAGTTCTTC
-	TRBJ1-5	-	TRBV6-2/TRBV6-3	CASSYGYNQPQHF	TGTGCCAGCAGTTACGGGTACAATCAGCCCCAGCATTTT
-	TRBJ1-4	-	TRBV28	CASSSADSEKLFF	TGTGCCAGCAGTTCCGCGGACAGTGAAAAACTGTTTTTT